Judged by abundance, the clone carrying this TCR beta chain is large. What it binds is unknown. This entry belongs to a study of immune evolution from preneoplasia to lung adenocarcinoma. Findings and limits, study-wide: Later-stage lesions seemingly showed higher T cell density and diversity than normal lung. Top clone frequencies peaked in normal lung, apparently declining through invasive adenocarcinoma.

The method was immunoSEQ multiplex PCR; TCRdb's version includes in-frame clones alone and lacks a portion of them. The table shows approximately 5,000 clones, with roughly 77% occurring only once. The sample was FFPE lung adenocarcinoma in situ tissue. The TCR sequence derives from a person aged 60-79 years with lung adenocarcinoma.

The CDR3 here is CASSLDWSGTEAFF. The CDR3 DNA follows: TGTGCCAGCAGCTTAGATTGGTCCGGCACTGAAGCTTTCTTT. The rearrangement uses TRBV11-2 and TRBJ1-1, with D unresolved. The germline V and J ends were trimmed by 0 bases and 4 bases, with 9 bases remaining between them. The CDR3 loop spans 14 amino acids. Germline V gives CDR1 SGHAT, CDR2 FQNNGV.